Listed below are T cell receptor beta chains from one sample, sequenced in a study of blood T cell repertoires in COVID-19. Assay used: immunoSEQ multiplex PCR; TCRdb lists only in-frame clones, some missing. Seen here are roughly 170,000 clones, around nine tenths observed once, and the top ten hold 2.7%. The specimen was peripheral blood. These receptors originate from a man in his forties with active or convalescent COVID-19. Both conserved end residues are part of each CDR3. D genes are given only for firm matches. Only part of the rows carry a size: once, few, many, or a class if the clone is expanded.

j_call d_call v_call clone_size cdr3_nt cdr3_aa
TRBJ1-1 TRBD1 TRBV5-1 - TGCGCCAGCAGCCCGTTCGAAGGGGGCGGCACTGAAGCTTTCTTT CASSPFEGGGTEAFF
TRBJ1-5 TRBD1 TRBV6-5 - TGTGCCAGCAGGCCCCCAGGGGGGCGGCAGCCCCAGCATTTT CASRPPGGRQPQHF
TRBJ2-7 - TRBV11-3 - TGTGCCAGCAGCTTAGCAGGGAACGAGCAGTACTTC CASSLAGNEQYF
TRBJ1-2 - TRBV30 - TGTGCCTGGAGTCGGGTAGGACGGGGAGGGTATGGCTACACCTTC CAWSRVGRGGYGYTF
TRBJ1-1 - TRBV14 - TGTGCCAGCAGCCAAGAGACAGGTCTTATGAACACTGAAGCTTTCTTT CASSQETGLMNTEAFF
TRBJ1-6 - TRBV28 once TGTGCCAGCAGTACCCCCAGGGCAGCGGGCAATTCACCCCTCCACTTT CASSTPRAAGNSPLHF
TRBJ2-3 - TRBV4-2 - TGTGCCAGCAGCCAAGAGTGGGGGGGCAGAGATACGCAGTATTTT CASSQEWGGRDTQYF
TRBJ2-5 - TRBV10-1 - TGCGCCAGCAGACAGGGTTTGGAGACCCAGTACTTC CASRQGLETQYF
TRBJ1-1 TRBD1 TRBV27 - TGTGCCAGCACCCCGGGACAGGGCGAGAAGGGCACTGAAGCTTTCTTT CASTPGQGEKGTEAFF
TRBJ1-5 - TRBV6-1 once TGTGCCAGCAGTGACAGGCCGAATAGCAATCAGCCCCAGCATTTT CASSDRPNSNQPQHF
TRBJ1-2 - TRBV24-1 once TGTGCCACCAGTGACTCGACCGGGTCCGACTATGGCTACACCTTC CATSDSTGSDYGYTF
TRBJ1-5 TRBD1 TRBV6-2/TRBV6-3 - TGTGCCAGCAGTTCAACAGGGGAGGTGGAGCCCCAGCATTTT CASSSTGEVEPQHF
TRBJ1-3 - TRBV25-1 - TGTGCCAGCAGTGAGACAGGTCCTTACTCTGGAAACACCATATATTTT CASSETGPYSGNTIYF
TRBJ2-2 TRBD1 TRBV7-9 - TGTGCCAGCAGGCTCTGGGGTCGGACAGGCCCCACCGGGGAGCTGTTTTTT CASRLWGRTGPTGELFF
TRBJ2-2 TRBD2 TRBV6-6 - TGTGCCAGCAGTCACCTGACTAGCGGGGGGCAAAACACCGGGGAGCTGTTTTTT CASSHLTSGGQNTGELFF
TRBJ1-2 TRBD1 TRBV28 - TGTGCCAGCAGAAGACAGGGGGCCGACTCCTATGGCTACACCTTC CASRRQGADSYGYTF
TRBJ1-1 - TRBV7-2 few TGTGCCAGCAGCCCGTTCACAGGGCACAAAACTGAAGCTTTCTTT CASSPFTGHKTEAFF
TRBJ2-2 TRBD2 TRBV10-1 once TGCGCCAGCAGTGATGGTTCTGGGACTAGCGGGGGGGAAGACACCGGGGAGCTGTTTTTT CASSDGSGTSGGEDTGELFF
TRBJ1-4 - TRBV6-5 - TGTGCCAGCAGTTACTCGGGGGCTAGGGGTGAAAAACTGTTTTTT CASSYSGARGEKLFF
TRBJ1-2 - TRBV29-1 - TGCAGCGTTGAGTCCCAGGTTGCTCATGGCTACACCTTC CSVESQVAHGYTF
TRBJ2-7 - TRBV30 - TGTGCCTGGAGTGTCTCCTCCTACGAGCAGTACTTC CAWSVSSYEQYF
TRBJ2-1 TRBD2 TRBV5-6 - TGTGCCAGCAGTCGTAGCGGGGGCGGATCCTACAATGAGCAGTTCTTC CASSRSGGGSYNEQFF
TRBJ1-1 TRBD1 TRBV9 - TGTGCCAGCAGCGGTGACAGGGGATATAAGTCTGAAGCTTTCTTT CASSGDRGYKSEAFF
TRBJ2-7 TRBD1 TRBV3-1/TRBV3-2 - TGTGCCAGCAGCAAGGGACAGGGGACGATATACGAGCAGTACTTC CASSKGQGTIYEQYF
TRBJ2-3 - TRBV27 - TGTGCCAGCAGCATAGGAGGTACAGATACGCAGTATTTT CASSIGGTDTQYF
TRBJ1-5 TRBD1 TRBV18 - TGTGCCAGCTCTACCGGACAGGGGGCTCAGCCCCAGCATTTT CASSTGQGAQPQHF
TRBJ2-7 - TRBV30 - TGTGCCTGGAGTAAGGGGCGGCAATACGAGCAGTACTTC CAWSKGRQYEQYF
TRBJ2-2 - TRBV10-3 - TGTGCCATCAGTGGCGGGTCTTACGCGAACACCGGGGAGCTGTTTTTT CAISGGSYANTGELFF
TRBJ2-2 TRBD2 TRBV11-2 once TGTGCCAGCAGCTTAGAAGCTAGCGGGGGGGCCTATAGCACCGGGGAGCTGTTTTTT CASSLEASGGAYSTGELFF
TRBJ2-4 TRBD2 TRBV30 - TGTGCCTGGAGTGGTGGGACTAGCGGGGGGGAAAACATTCAGTACTTC CAWSGGTSGGENIQYF
TRBJ1-1 - TRBV7-2 - TGTGCCAGCAGCTTATCCGGGGTGAAGAACACTGAAGCTTTCTTT CASSLSGVKNTEAFF
TRBJ2-2 - TRBV28 - TGTGCCAGCAGAATACAGGGTTATACCGGGGAGCTGTTTTTT CASRIQGYTGELFF
TRBJ2-5 - TRBV7-9 - TGTGCCAGCAGACCCACAGAGCAAGAGACCCAGTACTTC CASRPTEQETQYF
TRBJ1-5 TRBD1 TRBV7-2 - TGTGCCAGCAGCCTACAGGGGAATAGCAATCAGCCCCAGCATTTT CASSLQGNSNQPQHF
TRBJ2-5 - TRBV28 once TGTGCCAGCATAGGTATGGCCCACGGGGAGACCCAGTACTTC CASIGMAHGETQYF
TRBJ2-1 TRBD2 TRBV2 - TGTGCCAGCAGGACGGGACTAGCGGAATACAATGAGCAGTTCTTC CASRTGLAEYNEQFF
TRBJ2-3 - TRBV7-6 - TGTGCCAGCAGCTTACTCTCTAGATCTAGCACAGATACGCAGTATTTT CASSLLSRSSTDTQYF
TRBJ1-5 TRBD1 TRBV5-6 - TGTGCCAGCAGCTTCTGGCAGGGGGGCTCCTATAGCAATCAGCCCCAGCATTTT CASSFWQGGSYSNQPQHF
TRBJ1-5 - TRBV19 - TGTGCCAGTAGCTTTTTGGGAGGGCAGCCCCAGCATTTT CASSFLGGQPQHF
TRBJ2-3 - TRBV11-3 - TGTGCCAGCAGCTTACCCCTCGGGGATGGAGATACGCAGTATTTT CASSLPLGDGDTQYF
TRBJ2-7 - TRBV7-9 once TGTGCCAGCAGCTTTCGGACTGGAGACGAGCAGTACTTC CASSFRTGDEQYF
TRBJ2-1 TRBD2 TRBV5-4 - TGTGCCAGCAGCTCCGAGGGCGGGGGATTATACAATGAGCAGTTCTTC CASSSEGGGLYNEQFF
TRBJ1-2 - TRBV2 - TGTGCCAGCAGCCCGAGTACGGGGAACTATGGCTACACCTTC CASSPSTGNYGYTF
TRBJ1-2 - TRBV27 - TGTGCCAGCAGTTTAAAGGGGGCTAACTATGGCTACACCTTC CASSLKGANYGYTF
TRBJ1-5 - TRBV4-3 - TGCGCCAGCAGCCAAGAAAGGCAGGGTCAGCCCCAGCATTTT CASSQERQGQPQHF
TRBJ1-6 TRBD1 TRBV30 - TGTGCCTGCACAGGGGGCAGTTCACCCCTCCACTTT CACTGGSSPLHF
TRBJ2-1 TRBD2 TRBV29-1 - TGCAGCCTAGGACTAGGCCCCAGCAATGAGCAGTTCTTC CSLGLGPSNEQFF
TRBJ2-1 - TRBV6-5 - TGTGCCAGCAGGGCCTTCGATGAGCAGTTCTTC CASRAFDEQFF
TRBJ2-7 - TRBV7-8 - TGTGCCAGCAGCTTAGCGCCAGGGGTCCAGCAGTACTTC CASSLAPGVQQYF
TRBJ1-3 - TRBV7-8 - TGTGCCTCTCTAACGGGAGCCACCATATATTTT CASLTGATIYF
TRBJ2-7 TRBD2 TRBV9 - TGTGCCAGCAGCGTAGGGACTAGTGTTGGCTACGAGCAGTACTTC CASSVGTSVGYEQYF
TRBJ2-7 TRBD1 TRBV30 - TGTGCCTGGAGTATTTCCGGGACAGATGAGCAGTACTTC CAWSISGTDEQYF
TRBJ2-7 - TRBV7-3 - TGTGCCAGCAGCTTAACAGGAGGGAACGAGCAGTACTTC CASSLTGGNEQYF
TRBJ2-7 - TRBV11-3 - TGTGCCAGCAGCTCTCCGAGGTTGCCTCACGAGCAGTACTTC CASSSPRLPHEQYF
TRBJ1-2 - TRBV3-1/TRBV3-2 few TGTGCCAGCAGCCAAGAGGGGGACTACACCTATGGCTACACCTTC CASSQEGDYTYGYTF
TRBJ1-1 TRBD1 TRBV14 - TGTGCCAGCAGCCAACCGGGACAGGGGGCGACTGGGCAAGCTTTCTTT CASSQPGQGATGQAFF
TRBJ2-5 TRBD1 TRBV5-8 - TGTGCCAGCAGCTTGGCCGTGGGAGGACAGGGATGGGAGACCCAGTACTTC CASSLAVGGQGWETQYF
TRBJ1-6 - TRBV27 - TGTGCCAGCAGGGGAGGGGGGGTCCTCGCTAATTCACCCCTCCACTTT CASRGGGVLANSPLHF
TRBJ2-3 TRBD1 TRBV29-1 - TGCAGCGCGACAGGGAAAGATACGCAGTATTTT CSATGKDTQYF